These T cell receptor beta chains were read from a single sample in a study of cytomegalovirus exposure and HLA in healthy donors. Using immunoSEQ multiplex PCR, the repertoire was profiled, and TCRdb retains in-frame clones only, with some absent. This sample's clone table lists 200,000 to 250,000 clones. The sequenced sample was PBMCs. The receptors derive from a woman in her twenties or thirties in good health and CMV-seropositive. Both conserved end residues are part of each CDR3. A D gene is named only where the DNA matches it firmly.

TRBJ2-2 TRBV5-5 - TGTGCCAGCAGCTTGAGCGGGAACACCGGGGAGCTGTTTTTT CASSLSGNTGELFF
TRBJ2-7 TRBV5-1 - TGCGCCAGCAGCTTGACAGGGAACCACGAGCAGTACTTC CASSLTGNHEQYF
TRBJ1-2 TRBV5-1 TRBD1 TGCGCCAGCAGCTCGGAGGGGGCTGGCTATGGCTACACCTTC CASSSEGAGYGYTF
TRBJ2-7 TRBV6-5 - TGTGCTACTAGATCACCCTACGAGCAGTACTTC CATRSPYEQYF
TRBJ2-7 TRBV6-5 - TGTGCCAGCAGCGCTTGGGACTCCAACTACGAGCAGTACTTC CASSAWDSNYEQYF
TRBJ1-1 TRBV6-5 TRBD1 TGTGCCAGCGCTAGAACGCCGGACAGGGGAGTATTAGCTTTCTTT CASARTPDRGVLAFF
TRBJ2-1 TRBV7-2 - TGTGCCAGCAGCCAAAGGGGTGATTTTGCGGCCTCCTACAATGAGCAGTTCTTC CASSQRGDFAASYNEQFF
TRBJ1-3 TRBV7-9 - TGTGCCAGCAGCGCCCGGGTTGTCGGAAACACCATATATTTT CASSARVVGNTIYF
TRBJ2-1 TRBV11-2 TRBD2 TGTGCCAGCAGACCGGGACTAGCGGATGTCTACAATGAGCAGTTCTTC CASRPGLADVYNEQFF
TRBJ2-3 TRBV4-2 TRBD2 TGTGCCAGCAGAATAACGGGACTAGCGGGTCCAAGGGATACGCAGTATTTT CASRITGLAGPRDTQYF
TRBJ2-7 TRBV5-1 TRBD1 TGCGCCAGCAGCTTGGGACAGGGGGGTTACGAGCAGTACTTC CASSLGQGGYEQYF
TRBJ1-3 TRBV19 - TGTGCCAGTAGTATAGTGGGCAGCTCTGGAAACACCATATATTTT CASSIVGSSGNTIYF
TRBJ2-1 TRBV6-1 - TGTGCCAGCAGTGAAGAGGTGCTAGAGGGCTACAATGAGCAGTTCTTC CASSEEVLEGYNEQFF
TRBJ2-1 TRBV28 TRBD2 TGTGCCAGCAGTAACGCCGGGACTAGCGGGGACAATGAGCAGTTCTTC CASSNAGTSGDNEQFF
TRBJ1-3 TRBV9 - TGTGCCAGCAGCGGGGACAATGGAAACACCATATATTTT CASSGDNGNTIYF
TRBJ1-1 TRBV18 TRBD1 TGTGCCAGCTCACCACAGACAGGGCGCATGAACACTGAAGCTTTCTTT CASSPQTGRMNTEAFF
TRBJ1-1 TRBV19 - TGTGCCAGTAGTTCACAGGCGAACACTGAAGCTTTCTTT CASSSQANTEAFF
TRBJ1-1 TRBV9 - TGTGCCAGCAGCCCCTTCAGGGCCCCGAACACTGAAGCTTTCTTT CASSPFRAPNTEAFF
TRBJ2-1 TRBV4-3 - TGCGCCCGCAGCCAAGATATTGGCAGGGGAGATGAGCAGTTCTTC CARSQDIGRGDEQFF
TRBJ1-2 TRBV18 TRBD1 TGTGCCAGCTCACCTACCGGGACAGGGGATGGCTACACCTTC CASSPTGTGDGYTF
TRBJ1-1 TRBV19 TRBD1 TGTGCCAGTAGTCTCGAGCGGACAGGGGGATACGGAGCTTTCTTT CASSLERTGGYGAFF
TRBJ2-7 TRBV6-5 TRBD2 TGTGCCAGCAGTAGAAGCGGGAGGTTCGACGAGCAGTACTTC CASSRSGRFDEQYF
TRBJ1-5 TRBV7-2 - TGTGCCAGCAGCTTAGTGGGGAGCCCGAACAATCAGCCCCAGCATTTT CASSLVGSPNNQPQHF
TRBJ2-3 TRBV18 - TGTGCCAGCTCACCACAGGGGGTTGAAGATACGCAGTATTTT CASSPQGVEDTQYF
TRBJ2-5 TRBV7-6 - TGTGCCAGCAGCTTAGGGGGCAGGGCTTGGGAGACCCAGTACTTC CASSLGGRAWETQYF
TRBJ1-1 TRBV7-2 - TGTGCCAGCAGCCGAGCTTCCAAGCGGGCACAAGCTTTCTTT CASSRASKRAQAFF
TRBJ1-5 TRBV15 - TGTGCCACCAGCAGAGTCCCGACGGCCGAGGGCAATCAGCCCCAGCATTTT CATSRVPTAEGNQPQHF
TRBJ2-1 TRBV4-2 TRBD2 TGTGCCAGCAGCCAAGGGTGGCTAGCGGGGGGTTACAATGAGCAGTTCTTC CASSQGWLAGGYNEQFF
TRBJ1-1 TRBV6-5 TRBD1 TGTGCCAGCGCTGGGACAGGGGGGACTGAAGCTTTCTTT CASAGTGGTEAFF
TRBJ2-5 TRBV27 - TGTGCCAGCGCCGTGTCCGGAACTCCGGAGGGGACCCAGTACTTC CASAVSGTPEGTQYF
TRBJ1-4 TRBV7-6 - TGTGCCAGCAGCCCTGGGCCCCCGCCCGAAAAACTGTTTTTT CASSPGPPPEKLFF
TRBJ2-3 TRBV5-4 - TGTGCCAGCAGCTTGGCACAGGGCCGATTCTCAGATACGCAGTATTTT CASSLAQGRFSDTQYF
TRBJ2-3 TRBV4-1 TRBD1 TGCGCCAGCAGTCCCCTGACCGGGACAGGGGGCTATACGCAGTATTTT CASSPLTGTGGYTQYF
TRBJ2-7 TRBV18 - TGTGCCAGCTCCCAGGGTGACGGGAGCAGTTACGAGCAGTACTTC CASSQGDGSSYEQYF
TRBJ1-1 TRBV10-1 - TGCGCCAGCAGTGAGTCGGGGGCCGTCAACACTGAAGCTTTCTTT CASSESGAVNTEAFF
TRBJ2-1 TRBV5-1 - TGCGCCAGCAGCTTGGGGGCAGGGAATGAGCAGTTCTTC CASSLGAGNEQFF
TRBJ2-7 TRBV5-4 - TGTGCCAGCAGCTTGTCCACCATTACCCAGGAGTACTTC CASSLSTITQEYF
TRBJ2-7 TRBV9 TRBD2 TGTGCCAGCAGCGCGACTAGCGGGAGCAACGAGCAGTACTTC CASSATSGSNEQYF
TRBJ1-1 TRBV7-9 - TGTGCCAGCAGCCTTGTGTCTTCCACTGAAGCTTTCTTT CASSLVSSTEAFF
TRBJ1-1 TRBV7-9 - TGTGCCAGCAGCTTAGAGGAGAGTGAAGCTTTCTTT CASSLEESEAFF
TRBJ1-5 TRBV11-3 - TGTGCCAGCAGCTTAGCCTCCGGGGAGGGACTTAGCAATCAGCCCCAGCATTTT CASSLASGEGLSNQPQHF
TRBJ1-5 TRBV4-1 - TGCGCCAGCAGCCAAGCAGAAGTGTATAGCAATCAGCCCCAGCATTTT CASSQAEVYSNQPQHF
TRBJ1-1 TRBV6-5 - TGTGCCAGCAGGGGGCCAGAGAGGAACACTGAAGCTTTCTTT CASRGPERNTEAFF
TRBJ1-1 TRBV19 - TGTGCCAGTCAGCCTGATCGGGTGAACACTGAAGCTTTCTTT CASQPDRVNTEAFF
TRBJ2-5 TRBV2 - TGTGCCAGTGGGACAACACAAGAGACCCAGTACTTC CASGTTQETQYF
TRBJ2-7 TRBV27 - TGTGCCAGCGGCGACAGAGCCTCCCCCTACGAGCAGTACTTC CASGDRASPYEQYF
TRBJ2-5 TRBV27 TRBD1 TGTGCCAGCAGTTTATCGCAGGGGGCCTGGGAGACCCAGTACTTC CASSLSQGAWETQYF
TRBJ2-5 TRBV11-2 TRBD2 TGTGCCAGCAGCTTAGAGGGAGTAGCGGGGGGGCATAAGGCAGAGACCCAGTACTTC CASSLEGVAGGHKAETQYF
TRBJ1-2 TRBV6-5 - TGTGCCAGCAGTTACTGGGGCACGGCCACTAACTATGGCTACACCTTC CASSYWGTATNYGYTF
TRBJ1-6 TRBV28 - TGTGCCAGCAGGAAAACAGGGAAAACCTATAATTCACCCCTCCACTTT CASRKTGKTYNSPLHF
TRBJ2-1 TRBV10-1 - TGCGCCAGCAGCCCCTTGGACAGACACAATGAGCAGTTCTTC CASSPLDRHNEQFF
TRBJ1-1 TRBV5-6 - TGTGCCAGCAGCTTTACAGCGAACACTGAAGCTTTCTTT CASSFTANTEAFF
TRBJ2-7 TRBV25-1 - TGTGCCAGCAGACGGGCGGGCGAGCAGTACTTC CASRRAGEQYF
TRBJ1-1 TRBV2 - TGTGCCAGCAGTTTGGGCGCTGAAGCTTTCTTT CASSLGAEAFF
TRBJ1-2 TRBV7-2 TRBD1 TGTGCCAGCAGCCTCTGGACAGGGGACGCCTATGGCTACACCTTC CASSLWTGDAYGYTF
TRBJ2-1 TRBV2 TRBD2 TGTGCCAGCAGCGTTACCTGGACTAGCGGGATCTATGAGCAGTTCTTC CASSVTWTSGIYEQFF
TRBJ2-7 TRBV6-5 - TGTGCCAGCAGTTTGGACAGCTGGAACTACGAGCAGTACTTC CASSLDSWNYEQYF
TRBJ1-1 TRBV27 - TGTGCCAGCAGTTTGGGACTCATGAACACTGAAGCTTTCTTT CASSLGLMNTEAFF
TRBJ1-3 TRBV27 - TGTGCCAGCAGTTCCCGGAGCTCTGGAAACACCATATATTTT CASSSRSSGNTIYF
TRBJ2-7 TRBV6-1 - TGTGCCAGCAACACCCAGTTGGGCGACAACGAGCAGTACTTC CASNTQLGDNEQYF